Reported below is one T cell receptor (beta chain). Its binding antigen is unknown. No base qualities exist here, and no much larger clone lies one base off it. This specimen belongs to a study of cytomegalovirus exposure and HLA in healthy donors (dated by TCRdb to about 2017). Looking at the study overall: According to an earlier analysis of 550 to 750 of the donors, about 179 million T cells yielded over 100 million unique TCR beta sequences and about 300 Gb of sequence data. An early release that covered roughly 600 HLA-typed donors contained about 300 gigabases of sequencing data and tens of millions of unique TCR sequences. Of the roughly 400 genotyped donors, approximately 83% fell in the genetic ancestry cluster associated with self-reported Caucasian donors. The study aimed to test whether signatures of past pathogen exposure could be identified by cataloging public T cell receptors. The T cell repertoires of about 700 subjects were profiled by immunosequencing and related to cytomegalovirus serostatus. Besides the first cohort of 666 subjects, a separate validation cohort made up of over 95 different subjects was used. High-throughput TCR immunosequencing, statistical association of individual TCRs with disease status, and machine learning were combined to predict cytomegalovirus infection status. To study patterns of TCR occurrence, a later analysis re-analyzed previously published TCR beta repertoires from more than 550 donors and added high-resolution HLA genotyping. Rather than drawing on any new phenotypic data, the later analysis identified candidate immune exposures from TCR beta sequences and the way those sequences occurred across donors. In an earlier analysis of 550 to 700 of the donors, high-throughput TCR beta sequencing was used to judge whether each TCR beta V gene segment behaved as functional or pseudogenic. Donor age, sex, ethnicity and CMV serostatus were compiled together with the repertoire data. In a later genetic analysis, genome-wide SNP genotypes for about three fifths of the roughly 670 donors were used, and that subset was treated as a discovery cohort. Every repertoire in the discovery cohort had been generated on one and the same sequencing platform. HLA typing covered class I and class II loci at four-digit resolution. Typing coverage differed by locus: A, B, C, DRB1 and DQB1 were typed in roughly 629-640 donors, DQA1 in approximately 520, DPA1 in around 580, and DPB1 in just under 480. About five DR-DQ haplotypes were handled as single units for association and clustering, since linkage in the cohort was strong. Across approximately 400 genotyped donors of the cohort, an average of approximately 220,000 unique TCR beta nucleotide sequences per donor were sequenced, and roughly a sixth of those sequences were non-productive.

Libraries were constructed by the immunoSEQ multiplex PCR assay. The multiplex PCR relied on a mix of 60 forward primers for TCR Vbeta segments and 13 reverse primers for TCR Jbeta segments. The CDR3 region of rearranged TCR beta genes was amplified from genomic DNA by a multiplex PCR assay. The amplified TCR beta libraries were sequenced on the Illumina HiSeq System as 87-base-pair reads. The original methods were these. Across the roughly 700 repertoires, a later analysis counted around 80 million unique TCR beta chains, some 11 million of which were shared by at least two donors. Raw reads were error-corrected and collapsed into unique sequences with a nearest-neighbor algorithm that merged closely related sequences to remove PCR and sequencing errors. To assign V, D and J gene segments, CDR3 sequences were aligned to IMGT reference sequences. Each retained sequence needed at least a six-nucleotide match to both a V gene segment and a J gene segment. Rearrangements were classified as productive when the CDR3 lacked stop codons and remained in frame with V and J, and all other rearrangements were classified as non-productive. Following IMGT convention, CDR3 was defined as the stretch from the second conserved V-encoded cysteine up to the conserved J-encoded phenylalanine. Sequences without an unambiguous match to a single V gene segment were excluded from the earlier analysis of several hundred of the donors. In an earlier analysis of approximately 590 of the donors, V segments were called functional above 56.7% productive rearrangements and were called segregating when the between-donor standard deviation exceeded 5%. To diagnose cytomegalovirus status from the catalog of TCR beta chain sequences, a statistical classification framework was built. In a later analysis, TCR nucleotide sequences were compared against IMGT/GENE-DB human TR gene sequences so that V and J genes could be assigned. The TCRdist pipeline was used in a later analysis to assign CDR3 sequences and most-parsimonious VDJ recombination scenarios. In a later analysis, every TCR beta chain was defined by the combination of its CDR3 amino acid sequence and its V-gene family, and reads without a unique V-gene family were dropped. In a later analysis, approximately 640 highly shared, low-generation-probability nucleotide sequences were removed to address suspected cross-contamination and a sequencing artifact. In a later analysis, a clonal expansion index for each public chain was calculated from normalized within-repertoire ranks of inferred template counts. In a later analysis, generation probabilities were computed with a VDJ recombination model fitted to out-of-frame rearrangements, and the resulting probabilities were checked against IGoR. In a later analysis, hypergeometric tests were used to score TCR-TCR, TCR-HLA and TCR-CMV co-occurrence, with a repertoire-size bias correction applied to TCR pairs. False discovery rates were estimated in a later analysis by permuting HLA or CMV assignments 20 times. A later analysis grouped co-occurring TCRs with DBSCAN, adding TCRdist sequence similarity when clustering within HLA-allele-positive subsets. Repertoires with fewer than 30,000 or more than 120,000 public chains were left out of co-occurrence clustering, as were a few repertoires with anomalous nucleotide sharing. TCRdb provides this immuneACCESS table in a form limited to in-frame rearrangements. Some clones are lacking; in checked studies, under half of them reflect an unresolved V gene, and why the rest are absent is not known. V and J calls and clone size are those listed in that table; D and trimming were worked out from the DNA. The sample records roughly 67,000 clones, more than 80% of which are singletons. The ten largest clones represent around 2.9% of the sample.

Via the germline V gene, CDR1 is MDHEN and CDR2 SYDVKM. Measured from the cysteine to the phenylalanine, the CDR3 is 13 residues long. The kept DNA is CDR3 alone, 39 bases in frame from the first base. V loses 1 base of germline sequence and J loses 5 bases, and the interval between the two ends is 8 bases. The full study reports these points: Several of the top co-occurrence clusters appeared to be linked to parvovirus B19, influenza, CMV and Epstein-Barr virus, according to a later analysis. Roughly uniform sequencing depth across donors was assumed in presence/absence analyses, although this assumption may not hold. Linkage disequilibrium might explain the correlated functional status among segregating V segments, but an unknown experimental factor could not be ruled out. A later genetic analysis reported fewer N-insertions in productive TCRs among donors in an Asian-associated ancestry cluster than the roughly 640-donor mean. When HLA alleles, especially DR and DQ, strongly co-occurred, attributing TCR associations to individual alleles was difficult. In both the original and validation cohorts, the classifier was reported to diagnose cytomegalovirus status with high specificity and sensitivity. In the study, approximately 160 TCR beta chains were listed as associated with cytomegalovirus. Some IMGT-functional V segments, including TRBV6-2 and TRBV6-3, could not be distinguished by the 87-base-pair reads and were therefore excluded. A later analysis associated roughly 17,000 TCR beta sequences with specific HLA alleles at a false discovery rate of 0.05. It was suggested by the authors that the approach could potentially be generalized to other disease states and immunological phenotypes. Most TCR sequences were seen in very few donors, while some public TCRs were found in many individuals. A later analysis found that HLA-associated TCR beta chains were more clonally expanded and had lower generation probabilities than equally common non-associated chains. Because counts were too low, 15 to 20 rarely observed V segments, including chromosome 9 orphons, were excluded from the earlier analysis of 587 of the donors. In a later analysis, most CMV-associated TCR beta chains were found to appear HLA-restricted, with HLA associations seemingly driven largely by CMV exposure. The cohort was sequenced for TCR beta chains only, and without alpha or paired-chain data the features that could be detected were limited. For the cohort, immune exposure information was limited to CMV serostatus. A cluster of highly shared sequence variants was judged likely to represent a technical artifact of the sequencing pipeline. An earlier analysis of roughly 570 of the donors showed that most TCR beta V segments appeared in productive rearrangements either about 90% or about 30% of the time, which broadly matched IMGT annotations. A further reported finding was that TCR beta sequences accurately predicted the HLA-A and HLA-B alleles for most subjects in the first cohort. V-gene and J-gene trimming of TCR beta chains was associated with a missense DCLRE1C variant in a later genetic analysis, and the association was replicated in an independent cohort. A later analysis found that TCR association rates varied across HLA loci, with DRB1 alleles showing the most associated TCRs and HLA-C alleles the fewest. In vitro tests confirmed that a few of the cytomegalovirus-associated TCR beta chains recognize cytomegalovirus antigens. Because HLA typing was missing for some donors at each locus, association tests included only the typed subset.

The cohort consisted of more than 650 healthy bone marrow donors. At the time of sampling, all cohort members were nominally healthy, though unrecorded immune exposures were likely present. The donor tested CMV seronegative and was one of the 352 seronegative cohort members. Every donor gave a peripheral blood sample, and the peripheral blood mononuclear cells from that sample were used for TCR beta sequencing. Genomic DNA was extracted from the blood cell samples with the Qiagen DNeasy Blood Extraction Kit. This receptor was identified in a woman aged 25-40 years in good health and CMV-seronegative. Specimen: PBMCs. The chain uses TRBV28 and TRBJ2-5, with TRBD2 as a weak D call on 5 bases. CDR3 reads: CASSLFRGETQYF. The sequenced DNA is TGTGCCAGCAGTTTATTCCGAGGGGAGACCCAGTACTTC.